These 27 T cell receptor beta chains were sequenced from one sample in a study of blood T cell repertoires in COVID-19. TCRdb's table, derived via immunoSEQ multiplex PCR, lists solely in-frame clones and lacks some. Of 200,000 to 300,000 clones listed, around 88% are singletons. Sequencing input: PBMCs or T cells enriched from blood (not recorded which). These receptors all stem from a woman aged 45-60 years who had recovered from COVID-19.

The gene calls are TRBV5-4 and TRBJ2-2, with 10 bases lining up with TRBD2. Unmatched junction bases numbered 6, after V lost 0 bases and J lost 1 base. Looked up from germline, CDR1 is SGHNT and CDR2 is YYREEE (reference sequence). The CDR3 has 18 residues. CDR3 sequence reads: CASSLALTSGMNTGELFF. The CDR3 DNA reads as TGTGCCAGCAGCTTGGCCTTAACTAGCGGGATGAACACCGGGGAGCTGTTTTTT.

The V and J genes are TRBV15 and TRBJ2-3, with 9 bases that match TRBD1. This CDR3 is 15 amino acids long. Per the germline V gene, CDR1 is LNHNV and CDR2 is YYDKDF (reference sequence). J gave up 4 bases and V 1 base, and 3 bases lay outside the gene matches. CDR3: CATSRVGTGSDTQYF. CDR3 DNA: TGTGCCACCAGCAGAGTTGGGACAGGGTCAGATACGCAGTATTTT. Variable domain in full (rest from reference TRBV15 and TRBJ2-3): DAMVIQNPRYQVTQFGKPVTLSCSQTLNHNVMYWYQQKSSQAPKLLFHYYDKDFNNEADTPDNFQSRRPNTSFCFLDIRSPGLGDTAMYLCATSRVGTGSDTQYFGPGTRLTVL.

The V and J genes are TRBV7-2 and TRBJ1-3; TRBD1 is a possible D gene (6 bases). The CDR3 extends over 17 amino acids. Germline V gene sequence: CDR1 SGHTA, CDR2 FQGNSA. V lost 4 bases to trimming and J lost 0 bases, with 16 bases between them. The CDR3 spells CASSSKPTGHSGNTIYF. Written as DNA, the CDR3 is TGTGCCAGCAGCTCAAAACCAACAGGGCACTCTGGAAACACCATATATTTT.

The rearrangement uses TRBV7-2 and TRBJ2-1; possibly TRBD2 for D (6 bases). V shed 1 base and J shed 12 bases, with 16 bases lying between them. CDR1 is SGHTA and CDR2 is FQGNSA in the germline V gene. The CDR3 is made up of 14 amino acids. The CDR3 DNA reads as TGTGCCAGCAGCTTAGATTCAAGTAGGGACTGGCAGTTCTTC. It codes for CASSLDSSRDWQFF.

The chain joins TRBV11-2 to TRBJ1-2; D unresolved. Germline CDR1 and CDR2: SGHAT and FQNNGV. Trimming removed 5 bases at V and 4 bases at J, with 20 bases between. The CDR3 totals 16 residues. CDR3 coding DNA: TGTGCCAGCAGCCCAGGTGCCCGGAGGCAAAGCTATGGCTACACCTTC. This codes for CASSPGARRQSYGYTF.

The DNA of the CDR3 is TGCGCCAGCAGCCAAGAGTCCAGAATAAATGGCTACACCTTC. This encodes CASSQESRINGYTF. V gene TRBV4-3 combines with J gene TRBJ1-2; D gene uncertain. Germline V gene lookup returns CDR1 LGHNA and CDR2 YSLEER. This CDR3 spans 14 amino acids. V was trimmed by 0 bases and J by 6 bases, leaving 11 bases between them.

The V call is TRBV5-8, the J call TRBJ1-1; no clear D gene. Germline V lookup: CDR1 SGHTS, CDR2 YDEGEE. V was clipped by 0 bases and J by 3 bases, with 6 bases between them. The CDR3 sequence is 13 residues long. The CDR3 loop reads CASSLEPDTEAFF. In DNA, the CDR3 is TGTGCCAGCAGCTTGGAACCAGACACTGAAGCTTTCTTT.

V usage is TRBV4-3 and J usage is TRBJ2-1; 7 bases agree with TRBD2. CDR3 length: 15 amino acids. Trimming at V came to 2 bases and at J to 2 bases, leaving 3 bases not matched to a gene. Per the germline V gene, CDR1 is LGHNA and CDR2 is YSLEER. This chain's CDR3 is CASSQSGVPYNEQFF. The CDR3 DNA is TGCGCCAGCAGCCAAAGCGGGGTCCCCTACAATGAGCAGTTCTTC.

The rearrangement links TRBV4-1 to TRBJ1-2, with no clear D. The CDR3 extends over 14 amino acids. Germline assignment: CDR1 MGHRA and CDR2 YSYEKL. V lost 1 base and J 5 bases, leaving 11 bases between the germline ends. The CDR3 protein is CASSQGGPPYGYTF. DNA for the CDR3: TGCGCCAGCAGCCAAGGCGGGCCCCCGTATGGCTACACCTTC.

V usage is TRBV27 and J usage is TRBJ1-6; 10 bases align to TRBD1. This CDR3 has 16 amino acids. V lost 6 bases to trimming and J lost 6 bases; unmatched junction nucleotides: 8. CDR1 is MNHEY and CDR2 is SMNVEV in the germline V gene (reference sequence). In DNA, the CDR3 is TGTGCCAGCAGCGACAAAGGGACAGGGGTTAATTCACCCCTCCACTTT. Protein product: CASSDKGTGVNSPLHF.

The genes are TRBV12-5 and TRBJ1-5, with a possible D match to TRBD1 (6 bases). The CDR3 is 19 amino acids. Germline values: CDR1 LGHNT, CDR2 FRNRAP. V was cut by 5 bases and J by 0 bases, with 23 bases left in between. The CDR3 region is CASGPSGAGERNSNQPQHF. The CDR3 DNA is TGTGCTAGTGGTCCCTCAGGGGCGGGGGAACGCAATAGCAATCAGCCCCAGCATTTT. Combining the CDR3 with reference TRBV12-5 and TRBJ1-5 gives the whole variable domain DARVTQTPRHKVTEMGQEVTMRCQPILGHNTVFWYRQTMMQGLELLAYFRNRAPLDDSGMPKDRFSAEMPDATLATLKIQPSEPRDSAVYFCASGPSGAGERNSNQPQHFGDGTRLSIL.

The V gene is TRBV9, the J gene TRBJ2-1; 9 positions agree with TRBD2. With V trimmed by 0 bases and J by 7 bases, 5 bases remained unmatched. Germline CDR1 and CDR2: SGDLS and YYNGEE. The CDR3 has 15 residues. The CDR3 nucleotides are TGTGCCAGCAGCGTAGTAGCGGGAGTGAGGAATGAGCAGTTCTTC. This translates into CASSVVAGVRNEQFF. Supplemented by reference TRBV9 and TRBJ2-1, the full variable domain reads DSGVTQTPKHLITATGQRVTLRCSPRSGDLSVYWYQQSLDQGLQFLIQYYNGEERAKGNILERFSAQQFPDLHSELNLSSLELGDSALYFCASSVVAGVRNEQFFGPGTRLTVL.

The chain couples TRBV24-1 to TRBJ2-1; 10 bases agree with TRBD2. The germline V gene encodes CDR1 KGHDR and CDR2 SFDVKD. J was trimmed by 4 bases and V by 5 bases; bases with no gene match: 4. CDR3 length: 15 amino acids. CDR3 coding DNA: TGTGCCACCAGTGCGGCACTAGCGGGGTACAATGAGCAGTTCTTC. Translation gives CATSAALAGYNEQFF.

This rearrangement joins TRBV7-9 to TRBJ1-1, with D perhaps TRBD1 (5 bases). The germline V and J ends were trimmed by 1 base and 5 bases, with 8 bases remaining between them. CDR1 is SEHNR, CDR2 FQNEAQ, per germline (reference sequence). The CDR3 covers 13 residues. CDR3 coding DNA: TGTGCCAGCAGCTTAGGACAGAGAACTGAAGCTTTCTTT. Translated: CASSLGQRTEAFF.

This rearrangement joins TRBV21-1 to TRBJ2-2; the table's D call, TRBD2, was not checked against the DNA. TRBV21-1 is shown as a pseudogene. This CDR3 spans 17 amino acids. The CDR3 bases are TGTGCCAGCAGCAAAGTTGCGGGGGCCCTGAGCACCGGGGAGCTGTTTTTT. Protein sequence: CASSKVAGALSTGELFF.

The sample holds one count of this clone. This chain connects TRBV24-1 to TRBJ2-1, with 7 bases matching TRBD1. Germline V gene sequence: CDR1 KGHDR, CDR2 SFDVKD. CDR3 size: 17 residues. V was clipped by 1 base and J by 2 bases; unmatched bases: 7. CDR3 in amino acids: CATSDLTRDSPYNEQFF. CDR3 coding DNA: TGTGCCACCAGTGATTTAACCCGGGACAGCCCCTACAATGAGCAGTTCTTC.

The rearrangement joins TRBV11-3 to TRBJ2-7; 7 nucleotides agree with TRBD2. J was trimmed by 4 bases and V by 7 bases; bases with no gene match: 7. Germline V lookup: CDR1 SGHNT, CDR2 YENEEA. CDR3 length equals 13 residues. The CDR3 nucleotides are TGTGCCAGCAATGGGGGGGACGGGTACGAGCAGTACTTC. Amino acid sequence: CASNGGDGYEQYF.

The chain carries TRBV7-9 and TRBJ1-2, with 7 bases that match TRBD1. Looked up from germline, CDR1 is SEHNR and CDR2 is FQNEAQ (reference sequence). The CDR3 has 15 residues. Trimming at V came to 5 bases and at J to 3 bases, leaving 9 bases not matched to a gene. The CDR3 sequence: CASSIGTVAYYGYTF. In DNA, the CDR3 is TGTGCCAGCAGCATCGGGACAGTCGCCTACTATGGCTACACCTTC.

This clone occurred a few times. The CDR3 sequence: CASSGGPNQPQHF. CDR3 in DNA: TGTGCCAGCAGCGGAGGGCCAAATCAGCCCCAGCATTTT. The rearrangement joins TRBV7-8 to TRBJ1-5; D is ambiguous. Looked up from germline, CDR1 is SGHVS and CDR2 is FQNEAQ. V lost 5 bases, J lost 4 bases, and 9 bases lay in between. The CDR3 has 13 residues. The full variable domain, in which reference TRBV7-8 and TRBJ1-5 provide the parts outside the CDR3, is GAGVSQSPRYKVAKRGQDVALRCDPISGHVSLFWYQQALGQGPEFLTYFQNEAQLDKSGLPSDRFFAERPEGSVSTLKIQRTQQEDSAVYLCASSGGPNQPQHFGDGTRLSIL.

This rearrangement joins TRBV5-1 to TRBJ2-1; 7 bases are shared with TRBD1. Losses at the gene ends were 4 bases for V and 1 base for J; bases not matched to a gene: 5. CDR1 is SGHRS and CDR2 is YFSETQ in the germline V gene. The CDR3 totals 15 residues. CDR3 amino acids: CASSPGQVSYNEQFF. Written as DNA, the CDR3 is TGCGCCAGCAGCCCCGGACAGGTTTCCTACAATGAGCAGTTCTTC.

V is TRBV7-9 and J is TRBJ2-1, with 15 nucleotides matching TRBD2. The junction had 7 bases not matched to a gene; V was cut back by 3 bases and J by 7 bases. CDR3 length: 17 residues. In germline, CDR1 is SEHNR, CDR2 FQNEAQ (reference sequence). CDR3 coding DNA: TGTGCCAGCAGCTTCCGGTCGGGGACTAGCGGGGGGAATGAGCAGTTCTTC. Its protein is CASSFRSGTSGGNEQFF. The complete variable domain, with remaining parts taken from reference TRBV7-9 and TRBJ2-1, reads DTGVSQNPRHKITKRGQNVTFRCDPISEHNRLYWYRQTLGQGPEFLTYFQNEAQLEKSRLLSDRFSAERPKGSFSTLEIQRTEQGDSAMYLCASSFRSGTSGGNEQFFGPGTRLTVL.

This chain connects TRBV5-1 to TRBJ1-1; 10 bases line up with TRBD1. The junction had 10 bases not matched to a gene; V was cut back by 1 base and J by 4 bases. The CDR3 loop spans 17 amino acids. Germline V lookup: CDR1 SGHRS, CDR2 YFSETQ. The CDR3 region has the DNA TGCGCCAGCAGCTTGAGGGGCGACAGGGGGCGGGTCACTGAAGCTTTCTTT. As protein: CASSLRGDRGRVTEAFF. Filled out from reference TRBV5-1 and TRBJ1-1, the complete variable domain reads KAGVTQTPRYLIKTRGQQVTLSCSPISGHRSVSWYQQTPGQGLQFLFEYFSETQRNKGNFPGRFSGRQFSNSRSEMNVSTLELGDSALYLCASSLRGDRGRVTEAFFGQGTRLTVV.

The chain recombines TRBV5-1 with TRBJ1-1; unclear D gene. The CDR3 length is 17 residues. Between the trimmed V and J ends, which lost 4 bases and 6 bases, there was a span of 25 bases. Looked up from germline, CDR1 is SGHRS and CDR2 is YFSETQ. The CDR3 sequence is CASSHSPLNEGKAEAFF. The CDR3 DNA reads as TGCGCCAGCAGCCATTCCCCCCTCAACGAGGGTAAGGCTGAAGCTTTCTTT.

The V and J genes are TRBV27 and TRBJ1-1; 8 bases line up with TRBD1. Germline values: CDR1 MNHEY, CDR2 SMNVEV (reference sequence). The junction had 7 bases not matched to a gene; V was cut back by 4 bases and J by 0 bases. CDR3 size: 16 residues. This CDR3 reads CASSWTGRGMNTEAFF. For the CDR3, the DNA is TGTGCCAGCAGTTGGACAGGGAGGGGCATGAACACTGAAGCTTTCTTT.

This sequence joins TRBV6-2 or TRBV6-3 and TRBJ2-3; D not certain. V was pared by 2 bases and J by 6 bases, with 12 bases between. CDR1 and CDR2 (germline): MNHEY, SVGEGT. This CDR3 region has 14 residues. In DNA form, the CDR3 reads TGTGCCAGCAGTTACGCACGGCGGTCCGATACGCAGTATTTT. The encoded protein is CASSYARRSDTQYF.

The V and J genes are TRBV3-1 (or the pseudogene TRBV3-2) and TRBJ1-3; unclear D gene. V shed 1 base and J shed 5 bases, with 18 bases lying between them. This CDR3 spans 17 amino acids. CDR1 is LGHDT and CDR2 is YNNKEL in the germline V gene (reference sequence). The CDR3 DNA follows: TGTGCCAGCAGCCAAGCCGGCAGGCTCCTTACGAGAAACACCATATATTTT. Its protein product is CASSQAGRLLTRNTIYF.

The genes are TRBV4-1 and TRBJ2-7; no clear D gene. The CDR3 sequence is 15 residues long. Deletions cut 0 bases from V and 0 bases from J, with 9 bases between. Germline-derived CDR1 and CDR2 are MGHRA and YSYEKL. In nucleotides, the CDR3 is TGCGCCAGCAGCCAAGAGCGGATCAGCTCCTACGAGCAGTACTTC. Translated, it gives CASSQERISSYEQYF.